The subject of this entry is one T cell receptor beta chain. What antigen it recognizes has not been identified. No per-base quality is available; no much larger clone lies one base away. Repertoires were sampled repeatedly over the course of chemoradiotherapy, so clonal expansion could be followed in the tumor microenvironment. The sample comes from a study of chemoradiotherapy in HPV16-positive cancers (dated by TCRdb to 2022 to 2024). Concerning the study at large: Candidate HPV-specific T-cell clones and common TCR motifs were defined by functional T-cell assays performed on cells from two HPV16-positive patients. The study set out to ask whether T-cell immunity against the HPV oncoproteins E6 and E7 changes over the course of chemoradiotherapy and whether that immunity affects survival. The candidate HPV-specific TCRs and motifs were subsequently tracked in TCR repertoires obtained from fewer than 95 patients with HPV-related cancers. The research as a whole found: In HPV16-positive patients, expansion of HPV-responsive T cells during chemoradiotherapy was found to be associated with improved recurrence-free survival. Expansion of candidate HPV-specific clones and E7-related TCR motifs was observed in the tumor microenvironment during treatment, whereas no such expansion was observed for non-HPV-specific T cells. Only a couple of HPV16-positive patients were used to derive the functional definition of HPV-specific T cells, and the survival association was reported for HPV16-positive patients.

Trimming removed 1 base from V and 0 bases from J, leaving 7 bases between the germline ends. The CDR3 starts with the cysteine, ends with the phenylalanine, and has 15 residues. Of all the DNA, just the CDR3 is kept, 45 bases in frame from base 1. Sequences LNHNV (CDR1) and YYDKDF (CDR2) are obtained from the germline V gene (reference sequence). Libraries were made using the immunoSEQ multiplex PCR assay. Held by TCRdb, this immuneACCESS table contains in-frame sequences only and omits some clones. Under half of the omission traces to an unresolved V gene where checked; the cause of the rest is unknown. The sample table contains 25,000 to 40,000 clones; only one count was recorded for approximately 88% of them. The ten top clones hold roughly 4.9% of the sample.

The V gene is TRBV15 and the J gene is TRBJ2-1, with no D gene named confidently. Sequencing was performed on blood, taken from a patient who underwent chemoradiotherapy. This TCR was sampled from a human donor with HPV-associated anogenital cancer. CDR3 region: CATSRGGLSYNEQFF. The DNA sequence is as follows: TGTGCCACCAGCAGAGGCGGCCTCTCCTACAATGAGCAGTTCTTC.